The 2 T cell receptor beta chains below were found in one sample sequenced in a study of vaccination and CD4 T cells after COVID-19. Cultured CD4+ T-cell DNA underwent Oncomine TCR Beta short-read sequencing. Each CDR3 protein is one row after TCRdb ran MiXCR on the PCR reads. The sample holds roughly 20,000 distinct CDR3 sequences, around 66% seen once. Treatment defined: roughly 11-day PBMC culture with coronavirus spike peptide pools or control peptides (ViraFEST assay). For these receptors, no antigen is known. The sequenced sample consisted of CD4+ T cells from blood, cultured in vitro. These receptors were obtained from a human donor who had recovered from COVID-19.

This chain uses TRBV20-1 with TRBJ2-2, with 14 bases that match TRBD2. Germline V gene data show CDR1 as DFQATT and CDR2 as SNEGSKA (reference sequence). The length of the CDR3 is 19 residues. J lost 5 bases, V lost 1 base, and 12 bases had no gene match. This chain's CDR3 is CSARVGVLGLAGVTGELFF. CDR3 DNA: TGCAGTGCTAGAGTAGGTGTCTTGGGACTAGCGGGAGTTACCGGGGAGCTGTTTTTT.

This clonotype appeared a few times. The V call is TRBV30, the J call TRBJ1-5; 9 bases match TRBD1. CDR1 and CDR2 from the germline V gene are GTSNPN and SVGIG (reference sequence). J gave up 2 bases and V 5 bases, and 4 bases lay outside the gene matches. The CDR3 extends over 14 amino acids. Here the CDR3 reads CAWGTGRGNQPQHF. CDR3 nucleotide sequence: TGTGCCTGGGGGACAGGGAGGGGCAATCAGCCCCAGCATTTT. Complete variable domain (other parts from reference TRBV30 and TRBJ1-5): SQTIHQWPATLVQPVGSPLSLECTVEGTSNPNLYWYRQAAGRGLQLLFYSVGIGQISSEVPQNLSASRPQDRQFILSSKKLLLSDSGFYLCAWGTGRGNQPQHFGDGTRLSIL.